This T cell receptor beta chain derives from a study of a mutant IDH1 vaccine in newly diagnosed glioma. Regarding time point: week 47, end of study. Every vaccine dose comprised 300 ug of mutant IDH1 20-mer peptide plus topical imiquimod. The data were produced by immunoSEQ multiplex PCR, yet TCRdb's version contains in-frame clones alone and is incomplete. The data contain some 60,000 clones, roughly 80% of them singletons. Of note for this clone: The antigen is undetermined.

Germline assignment: CDR1 MNHEY and CDR2 SVGAGI. This CDR3 has 11 residues. Trimming pared 2 bases from V and 11 bases from J, leaving 7 bases between. The material sequenced was PBMCs, taken from a glioma patient whose treatment included an IDH1 peptide vaccine. The chain links TRBV6-5 to TRBJ1-5; possibly TRBD1 for D (6 bases). The TCR was taken from a woman between 45 and 60 years old with glioma. CDR3 in DNA: TGTGCCAGCAGTTACGGGGGCACCCAGCATTTT. Translation gives CASSYGGTQHF.